The T cell receptor beta chain described here comes from a study of shared T cell receptors in the human thymus. Germline V lookup: CDR1 SQVTM, CDR2 ANQGSEA. CDR3 size: 11 residues. Produced via immunoSEQ multiplex PCR; TCRdb's table is partial and in-frame only. This sample has about 660,000 clones; approximately 90% occur once, and the top ten carry about 0.01%. This clone was detected only a few times. An end of the junction does not agree with germline; a read error may underlie this. Another study also made use of these data, one on human thymus T cells. That work states: The sample donors, healthy Finnish infants, were having corrective surgery for congenital heart defects. Thymic tissue was derived from resections collected during corrective heart surgery.

The receptor's source is a boy younger than two with a congenital heart defect. This sequence joins TRBV29-1 and TRBJ1-2, with 9 bases fitting TRBD1. Sequenced input: thymocytes. CDR3 amino acids: CSVKGTGTPSF. The CDR3 DNA sequence: TGCAGCGTGAAGGGGACAGGGACCCCCAGCTTC.